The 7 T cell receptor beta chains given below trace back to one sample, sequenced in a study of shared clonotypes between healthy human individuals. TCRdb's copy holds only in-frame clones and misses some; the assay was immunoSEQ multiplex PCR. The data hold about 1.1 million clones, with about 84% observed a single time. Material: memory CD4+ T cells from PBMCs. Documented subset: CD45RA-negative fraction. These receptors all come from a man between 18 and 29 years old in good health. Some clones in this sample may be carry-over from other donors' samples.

CDR3 DNA: TGTGCCAGCAGCCCGCAGGAGGGTCGGTGGGAGACCCAGTACTTC. This sequence encodes CASSPQEGRWETQYF. V and J are TRBV7-2 and TRBJ2-5; D possibly corresponds to TRBD2 (6 bases). V gave up 5 bases and J gave up 5 bases, with 18 bases separating them. The CDR3 extends over 15 amino acids. CDR1 and CDR2 from the germline V gene are SGHTA and FQGNSA.

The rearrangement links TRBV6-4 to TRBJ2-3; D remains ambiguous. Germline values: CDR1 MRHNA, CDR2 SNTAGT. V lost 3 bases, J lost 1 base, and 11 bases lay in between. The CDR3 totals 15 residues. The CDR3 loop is CASSEGRSRTDTQYF. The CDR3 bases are TGTGCCAGCAGTGAGGGAAGATCTCGCACAGATACGCAGTATTTT.

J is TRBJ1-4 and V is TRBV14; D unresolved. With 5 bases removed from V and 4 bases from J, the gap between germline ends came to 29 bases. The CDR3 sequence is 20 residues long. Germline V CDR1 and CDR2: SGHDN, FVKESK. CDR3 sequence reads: CASSKRSGSRRFDFNEKLFF. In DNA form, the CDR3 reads TGTGCCAGCAGCAAAAGGTCGGGCAGCCGGCGGTTTGATTTTAATGAAAAACTGTTTTTT.

The CDR3 sequence is CAISPASTDTQYF. The CDR3 DNA reads as TGTGCCATCAGCCCAGCGAGCACAGATACGCAGTATTTT. The V and J genes are TRBV10-3 and TRBJ2-3; D remains ambiguous. Germline CDR1 reads ENHRY; CDR2 reads SYGVKD. The CDR3 is 13 amino acids. V gave up 6 bases and J gave up 0 bases, with 7 bases separating them.

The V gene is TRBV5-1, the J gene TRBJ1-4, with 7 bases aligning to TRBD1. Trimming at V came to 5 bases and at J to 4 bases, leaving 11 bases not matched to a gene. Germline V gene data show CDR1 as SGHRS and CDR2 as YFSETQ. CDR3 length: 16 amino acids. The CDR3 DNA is TGCGCCAGCAGTCCGACAGGGCCAGGGGGTAATGAAAAACTGTTTTTT. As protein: CASSPTGPGGNEKLFF.

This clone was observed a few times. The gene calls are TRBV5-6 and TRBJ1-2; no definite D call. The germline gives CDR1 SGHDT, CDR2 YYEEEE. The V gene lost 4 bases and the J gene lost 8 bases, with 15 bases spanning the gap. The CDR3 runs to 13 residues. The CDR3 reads CASSPDSLGGYTF. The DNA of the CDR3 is TGTGCCAGCAGCCCTGACTCCCTGGGAGGCTACACCTTC.

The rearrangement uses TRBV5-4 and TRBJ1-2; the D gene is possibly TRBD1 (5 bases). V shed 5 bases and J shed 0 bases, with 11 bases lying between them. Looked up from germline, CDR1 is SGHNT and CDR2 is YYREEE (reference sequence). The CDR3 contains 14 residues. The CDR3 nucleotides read TGTGCCAGCAGACGGGACGGATCTAACTATGGCTACACCTTC. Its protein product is CASRRDGSNYGYTF.